The 9 T cell receptor beta chains listed next were all sequenced from one sample in a study of Ad26.COV2.S vaccination and SARS-CoV-2 variants (dated by TCRdb to the early 2020s). This specimen's treatment or condition label, per the study, means: around 19 received Ad26.COV2.S at low or high dose, single or two shots; a few received placebo; per-sample allocation not given. Repertoires of vaccine and placebo recipients were sequenced from samples collected on day 63 after the first injection. Library preparation used the immunoSEQ multiplex PCR assay. The source is immuneACCESS, and TCRdb retained only in-frame sequences with V and J called. Part of the clones is not carried over; for the studies checked, unresolved V genes explain less than half of this, and the remainder is unexplained. This sample is represented by approximately 300,000 clones; 86% of them were singletons. The ten largest account for more than 1.5% of the sample.

The sequences come from peripheral blood, collected in a trial of Ad26.COV2.S vaccine versus placebo. The receptor source for this set is a person aged 18-60 years who received the Ad26.COV2.S COVID-19 vaccine or a placebo.

Worth noting for this clone: At one end the junction does not follow the germline gene, possibly because of a read error. The chain uses TRBV19 and TRBJ2-7; a possible D gene is TRBD2 (6 bases). The CDR3 has 9 residues. The V gene's germline CDR1 is LNHDA and CDR2 SQIVND (reference sequence). CDR3 bases: TGTGCCAAGGTGGGACTCTCGGACTTC. Residues: CAKVGLSDF.

The chain employs TRBV5-1 and TRBJ2-1; D tentatively reads TRBD1 or TRBD2 (6 bases each). Germline V gene sequence: CDR1 SGHRS, CDR2 YFSETQ. The CDR3 is made up of 15 amino acids. Trimming removed 0 bases at V and 4 bases at J, with 11 bases between. The CDR3 protein is CASSLEGGLYNEQFF. CDR3 nucleotide sequence: TGCGCCAGCAGCTTGGAAGGGGGGCTATACAATGAGCAGTTCTTC.

In this sample, this clone turned up once. The chain employs TRBV6-5 and TRBJ2-2; no clear D. The length of the CDR3 is 12 residues. V was trimmed by 3 bases and J by 7 bases, leaving 6 bases between them. Germline-derived CDR1 and CDR2 are MNHEY and SVGAGI. The CDR3 region is CASSYVLGELFF. In DNA form, the CDR3 reads TGTGCCAGCAGTTATGTACTCGGGGAGCTGTTTTTT.

J is TRBJ2-2 and V is TRBV11-3; 9 bases fit TRBD1. Germline loops: CDR1 SGHNT, CDR2 YENEEA. Trimming took 5 bases from V and 6 from J; bases not matched to a gene: 7. The CDR3 runs to 15 residues. CDR3 DNA: TGTGCCAGCAGCCCCCTGACAGGGGGGGCCGGGGAGCTGTTTTTT. Protein: CASSPLTGGAGELFF.

The chain joins TRBV5-1 to TRBJ2-5; TRBD1 matches 7 bases. CDR1 and CDR2 (germline): SGHRS, YFSETQ. The CDR3 consists of 13 residues. The ends lost 2 bases at V and 4 bases at J; junction bases unmatched: 2. The CDR3 sequence: CASSFEGAETQYF. Here the CDR3 DNA reads TGCGCCAGCAGCTTCGAGGGGGCAGAGACCCAGTACTTC.

The chain has TRBV7-2 and TRBJ1-2; 7 bases fit TRBD1. The CDR3 consists of 14 residues. J was trimmed by 3 bases and V by 2 bases; bases with no gene match: 3. CDR1 is SGHTA, CDR2 FQGNSA, per germline. In DNA, the CDR3 is TGTGCCAGCAGCTTAACTGGGACAGACTATGGCTACACCTTC. Its translation: CASSLTGTDYGYTF.

The CDR3 sequence is CASMLVGGPYEQYF. The CDR3 DNA reads as TGCGCCAGTATGCTAGTGGGGGGGCCCTACGAGCAGTACTTC. The gene calls are TRBV5-1 and TRBJ2-7; tentatively, D is TRBD2 (7 bases). CDR3 size: 14 residues. V shed 8 bases and J shed 2 bases, with 17 bases lying between them. CDR1 and CDR2 from the germline V gene are SGHRS and YFSETQ.

This chain uses TRBV5-8 with TRBJ1-1; 9 bases are shared with TRBD1. Germline trimming cut 1 base from V and 3 bases from J; bases unmatched to any gene: 13. The CDR3 loop spans 18 amino acids. Germline CDR1 reads SGHTS; CDR2 reads YDEGEE. The CDR3 protein is CASSLRDREVKSDTEAFF. In DNA form, the CDR3 reads TGTGCCAGCAGCTTGAGGGACAGGGAGGTTAAGTCGGACACTGAAGCTTTCTTT.

As DNA, the CDR3 is TGTGCCAGCAGCCCCTCTGGAAACACCATATATTTT. It specifies CASSPSGNTIYF. This chain connects TRBV9 to TRBJ1-3; D gene unclear. Germline V gene data show CDR1 as SGDLS and CDR2 as YYNGEE. The CDR3 loop spans 12 amino acids. V lost 4 bases and J 0 bases, leaving 2 bases between the germline ends.